Following are 21 T cell receptor beta chains from one sample sequenced in a study of CD4+ T cells in melanoma (dated by TCRdb to the early 2020s). To prepare the library, the immunoSEQ multiplex PCR assay was applied. The table was pulled from immuneACCESS by TCRdb, which kept in-frame rearrangements only. Such tables lose some clones; where checked, under half of the loss comes from unresolved V genes, and the rest has no known cause. The sample table lists over 100,000 clones, 92% of them with a count of one. The ten biggest clones cover 3% to 4% of the sample. Sequenced material: peripheral blood. These receptors were taken from a human donor with melanoma.

The chain couples TRBV28 to TRBJ2-3; 8 bases match TRBD1. This CDR3 is 14 amino acids long. CDR1 and CDR2 from the germline V gene are MDHEN and SYDVKM. Trimming at V came to 5 bases and at J to 7 bases, leaving 8 bases not matched to a gene. This CDR3 reads CASSTTGGGNTQYF. In DNA form, the CDR3 reads TGTGCCAGCAGTACAACAGGGGGAGGAAATACGCAGTATTTT.

The gene calls are TRBV28 and TRBJ2-2; D unclear. The CDR3 contains 14 residues. CDR1 and CDR2 (germline): MDHEN, SYDVKM. V lost 8 bases to trimming and J lost 5 bases, with 15 bases between them. The CDR3: CASRPSVETGELFF. Written as DNA, the CDR3 is TGTGCCAGCCGACCCTCGGTAGAAACCGGGGAGCTGTTTTTT.

This sequence joins TRBV5-6 and TRBJ2-5, with D hard to call. The CDR3 extends over 14 amino acids. Germline V CDR1 and CDR2: SGHDT, YYEEEE. Between the trimmed V and J ends, which lost 3 bases and 2 bases, there was a span of 11 bases. The CDR3 loop is CASSSRYFQETQYF. The CDR3 nucleotides read TGTGCCAGCAGCTCCAGATATTTTCAAGAGACCCAGTACTTC.

The chain combines TRBV5-5 with TRBJ1-6; D unresolved. The CDR3 runs 14 residues. The germline V and J ends were trimmed by 3 bases and 6 bases, with 10 bases remaining between them. Germline CDR1 reads SGHKS; CDR2 reads YYEKEE (reference sequence). The DNA of the CDR3 is TGTGCCAGCAGCTCTTGGGGTTTTAATTCACCCCTCCACTTT. Translation: CASSSWGFNSPLHF. The complete variable domain, with remaining parts taken from reference TRBV5-5 and TRBJ1-6, reads DAGVTQSPTHLIKTRGQQVTLRCSPISGHKSVSWYQQVLGQGPQFIFQYYEKEERGRGNFPDRFSARQFPNYSSELNVNALLLGDSALYLCASSSWGFNSPLHFGNGTRLTVT.

V is TRBV7-2 and J is TRBJ2-1; no reliable D call. The ends were cut back, 5 bases at V and 3 bases at J, with 17 bases in the middle. The CDR3 length is 16 residues. Germline CDR1 and CDR2: SGHTA and FQGNSA. The CDR3 protein is CASSESWDLGYNEQFF. CDR3 sequence (DNA): TGTGCCAGCAGCGAGAGCTGGGATCTGGGCTACAATGAGCAGTTCTTC.

J is TRBJ1-5 and V is TRBV19; no reliable D call. The V and J ends lost 3 bases and 1 base respectively, with 10 bases between them. The CDR3 totals 15 residues. Germline V gene sequence: CDR1 LNHDA, CDR2 SQIVND (reference sequence). The CDR3 is CASSISSNSNQPQHF. CDR3 nucleotides: TGTGCCAGTAGTATCTCCTCCAACAGCAATCAGCCCCAGCATTTT.

V is TRBV6-5 and J is TRBJ1-6, with 8 bases identical to TRBD1. The V gene's germline CDR1 is MNHEY and CDR2 SVGAGI. This CDR3 region has 15 residues. V trimming: 4 bases; J trimming: 9 bases; junction bases outside the gene matches: 8. Here the CDR3 reads CASSFRQGQGSPLHF. Written as DNA, the CDR3 is TGTGCCAGCAGTTTCAGACAGGGGCAAGGTTCACCCCTCCACTTT.

This chain links TRBV7-2 with TRBJ2-7, with 11 bases matching TRBD2. This CDR3 contains 17 residues. Germline CDR1 and CDR2: SGHTA and FQGNSA. The J segment lost 4 bases and the V segment lost 5 bases, leaving 13 bases of the junction unmatched. The CDR3 spells CASSVPFGLAGQYEQYF. DNA for the CDR3: TGTGCCAGCAGCGTACCTTTCGGACTAGCGGGCCAATACGAGCAGTACTTC.

This chain uses TRBV19 with TRBJ2-7; 7 bases are a match to TRBD1. The V gene's germline CDR1 is LNHDA and CDR2 SQIVND (reference sequence). CDR3 length: 18 amino acids. V lost 5 bases, J lost 1 base, and 17 bases stayed unmatched. The CDR3 nucleotides are TGTGCCAGTAGTGGAAGGAAGGGGACAGCGTCACGTTCCTACGAGCAGTACTTC. It translates to CASSGRKGTASRSYEQYF.

The CDR3, as DNA: TGTGCCAGCAGCTACGACGGACAGAGGGGCTACACCTTC. Translating gives CASSYDGQRGYTF. The chain recombines TRBV27 with TRBJ1-2; tentative D call: TRBD1 (6 bases). Germline CDR1 reads MNHEY; CDR2 reads SMNVEV (reference sequence). This CDR3 contains 13 residues. V was clipped by 6 bases and J by 8 bases, with 16 bases between them.

The rearrangement links TRBV7-3 to TRBJ2-1, with D possibly matching TRBD2 (5 bases). This CDR3 spans 17 amino acids. Germline values: CDR1 SGHTA, CDR2 FQGTGA. Between the trimmed V and J ends, which lost 5 bases and 0 bases, there was a span of 17 bases. CDR3 bases: TGTGCCAGCAGCACACGACGGAGGACGTCCTCCTACAATGAGCAGTTCTTC. Translated: CASSTRRRTSSYNEQFF.

The rearrangement links TRBV2 to TRBJ1-1; no clear D. Trimming stripped 3 bases from V and 1 base from J, with 6 bases between. Germline V gives CDR1 SNHLY, CDR2 FYNNEI. This CDR3 comprises 13 residues. The CDR3 loop reads CASSDAGNTEAFF. The CDR3 nucleotides are TGTGCCAGCAGTGACGCCGGGAACACTGAAGCTTTCTTT.

DNA of the CDR3: TGCGCCAGCAGCCAAGATAGGGTAGCGGGAGTGGAAAACATTCAGTACTTC. Protein: CASSQDRVAGVENIQYF. V gene TRBV4-1 combines with J gene TRBJ2-4, with TRBD2 matching over 9 bases. The CDR3 runs 17 residues. The V segment lost 0 bases and the J segment 5 bases; nucleotides outside the gene matches: 8. Germline assignment: CDR1 MGHRA and CDR2 YSYEKL.

The V and J genes are TRBV5-1 and TRBJ2-1; weak D call: TRBD2 (7 bases). Trimming pared 0 bases from V and 10 bases from J, leaving 14 bases between. The CDR3 consists of 14 residues. Per the germline V gene, CDR1 is SGHRS and CDR2 is YFSETQ. CDR3 nucleotide sequence: TGCGCCAGCAGCTTGGTTGGGGGGGCGCGAGAGCAGTTCTTC. Its protein product is CASSLVGGAREQFF.

The chain joins TRBV1 to TRBJ2-7; the table calls TRBD1, which could not be checked here. TRBV1 is described as a pseudogene. This CDR3 comprises 17 residues. DNA for the CDR3: TGCACCAGCAGCCAAGATCATGGAGACCCAGGGAACCACGAGCAGTACTTC. As protein: CTSSQDHGDPGNHEQYF.

This chain links TRBV7-2 with TRBJ1-6; D unresolved. The V gene's germline CDR1 is SGHTA and CDR2 FQGNSA. The germline V and J ends were trimmed by 6 bases and 9 bases, with 9 bases remaining between them. The CDR3 has 12 amino acids. For the CDR3, the DNA is TGTGCCAGCAGACCACTTGGTTCACCCCTCCACTTT. Protein product: CASRPLGSPLHF.

The sample holds a few counts of this clone. CDR3 bases: TGTGCCAGCAGCGTAGCCCCGACAGGGACAGATACGCAGTATTTT. It codes for CASSVAPTGTDTQYF. The rearrangement links TRBV9 to TRBJ2-3; 7 bases are shared with TRBD1. The CDR3 spans 15 residues. V was clipped by 0 bases and J by 3 bases; unmatched bases: 4. Germline-derived CDR1 and CDR2 are SGDLS and YYNGEE.

Of note for this clone: Here the CDR3 omits its conserved ending phenylalanine or tryptophan, so a read error is the likely source. The limits of the CDR3 on the DNA are not certain, so only TCRdb's listed CDR3 is given. The chain uses TRBV7-6 and TRBJ2-7; the table gives TRBD2 as D, unverified against the DNA. Termini included, the CDR3 measures 12 amino acids. Germline assignment: CDR1 SGHVS and CDR2 FNYEAQ. CDR3 residues: CASSLLGLAGVL.

The chain joins TRBV9 to TRBJ1-2, with 7 bases fitting TRBD1. Germline V gene lookup returns CDR1 SGDLS and CDR2 YYNGEE. V lost 2 bases to trimming and J lost 4 bases; unmatched junction nucleotides: 14. This CDR3 is 17 amino acids long. The CDR3, as DNA: TGTGCCAGCAGCGTCCGGGACAGCGGGATTTCAGGCTATGGCTACACCTTC. It translates to CASSVRDSGISGYGYTF.

The CDR3 sequence: CAWDRGQNEKLFF. CDR3 coding DNA: TGTGCCTGGGACAGGGGGCAGAATGAAAAACTGTTTTTT. J is TRBJ1-4 and V is TRBV30; 10 positions agree with TRBD1. The CDR3 is 13 amino acids. CDR1 is GTSNPN, CDR2 SVGIG, per germline (reference sequence). The J segment lost 5 bases and the V segment lost 5 bases, leaving 2 bases of the junction unmatched.

The rearrangement joins TRBV7-8 to TRBJ2-6; D is undetermined. The V gene's germline CDR1 is SGHVS and CDR2 FQNEAQ. Trimming removed 5 bases at V and 2 bases at J, with 16 bases between. The CDR3 spans 17 residues. This CDR3 reads CASSPNSPITGANVLTF. DNA of the CDR3: TGTGCCAGCAGCCCAAACAGCCCAATAACTGGGGCCAACGTCCTGACTTTC.